The clone carrying this TCR beta chain was seen a few times. The record originates from a study of CD8+ T cells in alopecia areata. Extraction and reverse transcription of RNA yielded cDNA as the sequencing template. Produced via immunoSEQ multiplex PCR; TCRdb's table is partial and in-frame only. The sample includes 95,000 to 100,000 clones, 55% to 75% of them seen just once. Treatment defined: oral pan-JAK inhibitor, 5-10 mg twice daily. Per germline, CDR1 SGHTA and CDR2 FQGNSA. V dropped 3 bases and J dropped 2; count of bases not matched to a gene: 5. The CDR3 runs 15 residues. The sequences come from CD8+ T cells sorted from blood, collected at approximately week 56, from a patient treated with tofacitinib. This chain connects TRBV7-2 to TRBJ2-3, with 7 positions matching TRBD2. This TCR came from a human donor with alopecia areata. The CDR3 DNA sequence: TGTGCCAGCAGCTTGGGGGGGTTTGACACAGATACGCAGTATTTT. Translating gives CASSLGGFDTDTQYF.